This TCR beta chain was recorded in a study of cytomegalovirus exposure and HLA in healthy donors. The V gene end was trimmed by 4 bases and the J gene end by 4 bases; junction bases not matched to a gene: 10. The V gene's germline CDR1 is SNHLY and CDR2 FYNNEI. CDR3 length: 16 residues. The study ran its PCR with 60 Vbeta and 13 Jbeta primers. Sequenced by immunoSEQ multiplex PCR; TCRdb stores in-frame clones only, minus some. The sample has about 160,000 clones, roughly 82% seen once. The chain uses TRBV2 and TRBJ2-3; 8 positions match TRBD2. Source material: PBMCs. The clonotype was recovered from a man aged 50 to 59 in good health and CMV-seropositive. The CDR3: CASSVILAGFADTQYF. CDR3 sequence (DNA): TGTGCCAGCAGTGTCATTCTAGCGGGTTTCGCAGATACGCAGTATTTT.